This T cell receptor (beta chain) was captured in a study of blood T cells in healthy people across ages. Whole-study context: For every two T cells, template switching captured about one barcoded beta molecule.

This CDR3 has 17 residues. V lost 5 bases, J lost 2 bases, and 19 bases lay in between. The germline V gene encodes CDR1 MDHEN and CDR2 SYDVKM. The authors ran a second PCR of 7 to 11 cycles using a sample-barcoded 5' primer and a J-beta primer mix. TCRdb processed the 5' RACE reads anew with MiXCR; each CDR3 protein has one entry. The repertoire consists of 600,000 or so distinct CDR3 sequences, with 21% occurring once and the leading ten covering 3.6%. The sequence was collected from a man in his 70s in good health. The chain has TRBV28 and TRBJ1-3; D ambiguous. Sequencing input: blood. CDR3 sequence: CASSTEPDLSTGNTIYF. The CDR3 DNA follows: TGTGCCAGCAGTACCGAGCCCGACCTCAGCACTGGAAACACCATATATTTT.